Here is one T cell receptor beta chain with its context. What the recovered Cohort 3 donors had was two negative PCRs, clearance, or symptom resolution. The sample comes from a study of blood T cell repertoires in COVID-19. At the level of the study: Spain, Italy and the United States supplied samples that represented acute and convalescent COVID-19. T cells, B-cell-depleted T cells, or PBMCs supplied cDNA or gDNA.

The CDR3 covers 17 residues. The V end lost 8 bases, the J end lost 5 bases, and 28 bases lay between the germline ends. Germline CDR1 reads SNHLY; CDR2 reads FYNNEI. Methods used by the authors: By means of reference gene primer amplification, nucleated cell counts were estimated. The method was immunoSEQ multiplex PCR; TCRdb's version includes in-frame clones alone and lacks a portion of them. That table is the source of V, J and clone size, and D and trimming were worked out from the DNA. This sample has about 410,000 clones, with roughly 91% found just once. The source is a woman under 40 who had recovered from COVID-19. Sample: PBMCs or T cells enriched from blood (not recorded which). The chain combines TRBV2 with TRBJ2-7; D might be TRBD1 (8 bases). This CDR3 reads CASLMDREGFGSNEQYF. The CDR3 DNA is TGTGCCAGCTTAATGGACAGGGAGGGGTTTGGTAGCAACGAGCAGTACTTC.